This TCR beta chain originates from a study of T-cell memory formation after mild COVID-19. Study results and caveats: Clonal second-wave expansions that peaked on day 37 had unconfirmed SARS-CoV-2 specificity. CD4+ contracting clones lay mainly in CM and EM, CD8+ ones in EMRA.

The CDR3 runs to 15 residues. Trimming stripped 2 bases from V and 4 bases from J, with 11 bases between. Germline CDR1 SEHNR, CDR2 FQNEAQ (reference sequence). This clonotype came up a few times. Its antigen is still unknown. TCRdb reprocessed the 5' RACE reads via MiXCR and lists one record per CDR3 protein. The sample shows roughly 350,000 distinct CDR3 sequences, around 27% of them seen only once. This TCR was sampled from an adult woman who had mild COVID-19 (a few samples of this study predate the infection). Cell type and time point are not known. The chain joins TRBV7-9 to TRBJ1-4; D is uncertain. Sequencing input: PBMCs or a T cell subset sorted from them (not recorded which). As DNA, the CDR3 is TGTGCCAGCAGCTTAATCTACGGGGATAATGAAAAACTGTTTTTT. This translates into CASSLIYGDNEKLFF.